The rows below give T cell receptor beta chains drawn from one sample of a study of Ad26.COV2.S vaccination and SARS-CoV-2 variants. Generated by immunoSEQ multiplex PCR, the TCRdb table keeps only in-frame clones and is missing some. The sample shows around 310,000 clones, roughly nine tenths of them seen only once. The specimen comprised peripheral blood, sampled in a trial of Ad26.COV2.S vaccine versus placebo. Source of these receptors: a person between 18 and 65 years old who received the Ad26.COV2.S COVID-19 vaccine or a placebo. CDR3s include the opening cysteine and the closing phenylalanine or tryptophan. The order of the fields is J gene, V gene, D gene, clone size, CDR3 protein, CDR3 DNA. A D gene is named only where the DNA matches it firmly. Clone size, where shown, is once, few, many, or a class for clones that have expanded.

TRBJ2-3	TRBV25-1	TRBD2	NA	CASSASGRADTQYF	TGTGCCAGCAGTGCAAGCGGGAGAGCAGATACGCAGTATTTT
TRBJ2-2	TRBV7-2	NA	NA	CASSQGSGELFF	TGTGCCAGCAGCCAAGGTTCCGGGGAGCTGTTTTTT
TRBJ2-5	TRBV6-1	TRBD1	NA	CASSDRDSKWSQYF	TGTGCCAGCAGTGACCGGGACAGTAAGTGGTCCCAGTACTTC
TRBJ1-2	TRBV12-5	NA	NA	CASGLLPGRSPNYGYTF	TGTGCTAGTGGTTTGCTCCCTGGCAGGAGCCCTAACTATGGCTACACCTTC
TRBJ1-1	TRBV7-2	TRBD1	NA	CASSLNRGNTEAFF	TGTGCCAGCAGCTTAAACAGGGGAAACACTGAAGCTTTCTTT
TRBJ1-1	TRBV6-6	NA	NA	CASILDSGGTEAFF	TGTGCCAGCATATTAGACAGCGGAGGCACTGAAGCTTTCTTT
TRBJ1-1	TRBV11-3	NA	NA	CASREGVENTEAFF	TGTGCCAGCAGGGAGGGGGTTGAGAACACTGAAGCTTTCTTT
TRBJ1-2	TRBV2	NA	few	CASSEALHRTDGYTF	TGTGCCAGCAGTGAAGCGCTTCATCGGACGGATGGCTACACCTTC
TRBJ2-3	TRBV5-1	NA	NA	CASSYGTSSRDTQYF	TGCGCCAGCAGCTACGGGACATCCTCCCGGGATACGCAGTATTTT
TRBJ2-1	TRBV3-1/TRBV3-2	NA	NA	CASSQDPRLIGSYNEQFF	TGTGCCAGCAGCCAAGATCCACGGTTGATCGGCTCCTACAATGAGCAGTTCTTC
TRBJ2-1	TRBV10-2	TRBD2	NA	CASTEPGLIYNEQFF	TGCGCCAGCACCGAACCGGGACTAATCTACAATGAGCAGTTCTTC
TRBJ1-2	TRBV7-9	NA	few	CASSLIDYAQNYGYTF	TGTGCCAGCAGCTTAATCGATTACGCACAAAACTATGGCTACACCTTC
TRBJ1-1	TRBV4-3	NA	NA	CASSQDRELKAFF	TGCGCCAGCAGCCAAGATCGGGAATTAAAAGCTTTCTTT
TRBJ2-5	TRBV13	NA	NA	CASSLTGHPKETQYF	TGTGCCAGCAGCTTAACAGGACACCCAAAAGAGACCCAGTACTTC
TRBJ1-4	TRBV28	NA	once	CASSSHGGGEKLFF	TGTGCCAGCAGTTCCCACGGGGGCGGAGAAAAACTGTTTTTT
TRBJ1-2	TRBV19	TRBD1	once	CASSVGTANNYGYTF	TGTGCCAGTAGTGTGGGGACAGCAAATAACTATGGCTACACCTTC
TRBJ1-2	TRBV4-3	TRBD1	NA	CASSQDPTGRNTF	TGCGCCAGCAGCCAAGATCCGACAGGGAGGAACACCTTC
TRBJ2-1	TRBV6-5	TRBD2	NA	CASSSRTSGGGNEQFF	TGTGCCAGCAGTTCACGGACTAGCGGGGGGGGAAATGAGCAGTTCTTC
TRBJ1-5	TRBV28	NA	NA	CASGVGGREHF	TGTGCCAGTGGGGTCGGGGGAAGGGAGCATTTT
TRBJ1-1	TRBV5-1	TRBD1	NA	CASSKGTANTEAFF	TGCGCCAGCAGCAAAGGGACAGCGAACACTGAAGCTTTCTTT
TRBJ1-6	TRBV7-8	NA	many	CASSFRQTYNSPLHF	TGTGCCAGCAGCTTTCGACAGACCTATAATTCACCCCTCCACTTT
TRBJ1-2	TRBV5-1	NA	NA	CASSLEGPLSTF	TGCGCCAGCAGCTTGGAGGGACCTCTCAGCACCTTC
TRBJ1-1	TRBV3-1/TRBV3-2	TRBD1	once	CASSPGGRWAFF	TGTGCCAGCAGCCCAGGGGGTAGATGGGCTTTCTTT
TRBJ1-2	TRBV27	TRBD1	NA	CASSTFDRGYGYTF	TGTGCCAGCAGTACCTTCGACAGGGGCTATGGCTACACCTTC
TRBJ2-1	TRBV9	TRBD1	NA	CASSGKNRGLGPGDSYNEQFF	TGTGCCAGCAGCGGTAAGAACAGGGGGTTGGGCCCGGGAGACTCCTACAATGAGCAGTTCTTC
TRBJ2-7	TRBV7-9	NA	NA	CASSLAHSLEQYF	TGTGCCAGCAGCTTAGCGCACAGCCTGGAGCAGTACTTC
TRBJ2-1	TRBV25-1	NA	NA	CASSPPGLLRVSYNEQFF	TGTGCCAGCAGTCCCCCGGGACTCCTAAGGGTTTCCTACAATGAGCAGTTCTTC
TRBJ2-5	TRBV6-5	TRBD1	NA	CASSQGIQGAETQYF	TGTGCCAGCAGCCAAGGGATACAGGGGGCTGAGACCCAGTACTTC
TRBJ2-1	TRBV5-1	TRBD1	NA	CASSGEQGKYNEQFF	TGCGCCAGCAGCGGGGAACAGGGGAAATACAATGAGCAGTTCTTC
TRBJ1-5	TRBV27	NA	NA	CASSLGGSNQPQHF	TGTGCCAGCAGTCTGGGGGGTAGCAATCAGCCCCAGCATTTT
TRBJ2-1	TRBV30	TRBD2	NA	CAWSTGGLAGDNEQFF	TGTGCCTGGAGTACAGGGGGACTAGCGGGAGACAATGAGCAGTTCTTC
TRBJ2-2	TRBV19	NA	NA	CASSPSAPGTGELFF	TGTGCCAGTAGCCCTAGCGCCCCGGGCACCGGGGAGCTGTTTTTT
TRBJ2-1	TRBV4-2	TRBD1	NA	CASSRGQQFDSYNEQFF	TGTGCCAGCAGCCGGGGACAGCAATTCGACTCCTACAATGAGCAGTTCTTC
TRBJ1-1	TRBV11-3	NA	NA	CASSPRQFMNTEAFF	TGTGCCAGCAGCCCCCGACAGTTTATGAACACTGAAGCTTTCTTT
TRBJ1-1	TRBV29-1	NA	NA	CSVEDLSVEAFF	TGCAGCGTTGAAGATTTGAGCGTTGAAGCTTTCTTT
TRBJ2-1	TRBV28	TRBD1	NA	CASSSGQDNEQFF	TGTGCCAGCAGTTCGGGACAGGACAATGAGCAGTTCTTC
TRBJ1-1	TRBV6-5	NA	few	CASSYGLANTEAFF	TGTGCCAGCAGTTACGGGTTAGCGAACACTGAAGCTTTCTTT
TRBJ1-4	TRBV12-5	NA	NA	CASGLVLSLELTNEKLFF	TGTGCTAGTGGTTTGGTACTGTCCCTGGAGTTAACTAATGAAAAACTGTTTTTT
TRBJ1-4	TRBV5-1	NA	once	CASSSLATNEKLFF	TGCGCCAGCAGCTCGTTGGCAACTAATGAAAAACTGTTTTTT
TRBJ2-1	TRBV27	NA	NA	CASSFSYNEQFF	TGTGCCAGCAGTTTCTCCTACAATGAGCAGTTCTTC
TRBJ2-7	TRBV5-1	TRBD2	NA	CASSSGEGTSRVYEQYF	TGCGCCAGCAGCTCGGGGGAGGGGACTAGCCGCGTGTACGAGCAGTACTTC